This TCR beta chain is drawn from a study of cytomegalovirus exposure and HLA in healthy donors. Turning to the study itself: Earlier findings included about 120 million unique TCR beta sequences obtained from approximately 170 million T cells.

Overall study results and limits: Owing to their indistinguishability, certain V segments, notably TRBV6-2 and TRBV6-3, were excluded. In a later analysis, HLA-associated TCR beta chains were more clonally expanded than equally common others. When analyzed later, a missense DCLRE1C variant was found to be linked to TCR beta V- and J-gene trimming.

The table lists this clone with a count of one. Its antigen is as yet unknown. This CDR3 region has 15 residues. Germline CDR1 and CDR2: LNHNV and YYDKDF (reference sequence). Trimming left V 3 bases short and J 6 bases short, with 12 bases between. In the PCR, 60 Vbeta and 13 Jbeta primers were used. Some clones are missing from TCRdb's copy, which holds only in-frame ones; the method was immunoSEQ multiplex PCR. This sample carries about 160,000 clones, less than 85% of them seen once, and the ten largest clones take about 4.4%. The clonotype was recovered from a man aged 40-50 years in good health and CMV-seronegative. The chain recombines TRBV15 with TRBJ1-6, with D hard to call. Sequencing was performed on PBMCs. The CDR3 nucleotides read TGTGCCACCAGCAGGGGCCGGGAGACTAATTCACCCCTCCACTTT. Its translation: CATSRGRETNSPLHF. Supplemented by reference TRBV15 and TRBJ1-6, the full variable domain reads DAMVIQNPRYQVTQFGKPVTLSCSQTLNHNVMYWYQQKSSQAPKLLFHYYDKDFNNEADTPDNFQSRRPNTSFCFLDIRSPGLGDTAMYLCATSRGRETNSPLHFGNGTRLTVT.